The 26 T cell receptor beta chains listed next were all sequenced from one sample in a study of shared clonotypes between healthy human individuals (dated by TCRdb to 2018 to 2020). The library was prepared using the immunoSEQ multiplex PCR assay. TCRdb mirrors the immuneACCESS table, restricted to in-frame sequences. Some clones are absent from its copies; in checked studies, under half trace to an unresolved V gene, and the reason for the others is unknown. Here the sample has about 2.4 million clones; under 95% occur a single time. The ten largest clones take up approximately 0.35% of the sample. The specimen sequenced was naive CD4+ T cells from PBMCs. The meaning of the sample's cell subset or site label: CD45RA+ positively selected. Source of these receptors: a man aged 18 to 29 in good health. Some clones in this sample may be carry-over from other donors' samples.

J is TRBJ2-1 and V is TRBV12-5, with 11 bases aligning to TRBD2. The CDR3 extends over 19 amino acids. Per the germline V gene, CDR1 is LGHNT and CDR2 is FRNRAP. The ends lost 3 bases at V and 0 bases at J; junction bases unmatched: 10. CDR3 coding DNA: TGTGCTAGTGGTTTAAGTGTCATAGCGGGAGGGGGCTCCTACAATGAGCAGTTCTTC. Protein: CASGLSVIAGGGSYNEQFF.

J is TRBJ2-7 and V is TRBV7-2; D is undetermined. The germline V gene encodes CDR1 SGHTA and CDR2 FQGNSA. CDR3 length: 16 residues. Trimming cost V 5 bases and J 1 base, with 18 bases left between them. CDR3 loop: CASSPPLGIGSYEQYF. DNA for the CDR3: TGTGCCAGCAGCCCCCCCCTAGGTATTGGGTCCTACGAGCAGTACTTC.

CDR3 DNA sequence: TGTGCCCAGGAGAGGGGCCAAGAGACCCAGTACTTC. This codes for CAQERGQETQYF. The rearrangement links TRBV2 to TRBJ2-5; the D call may be TRBD1 or TRBD2 (5 bases each). In germline, CDR1 is SNHLY, CDR2 FYNNEI. Trimming took off 11 bases at V and 1 base at J, with 11 bases between the two ends. The CDR3 has 12 amino acids.

The chain couples TRBV5-1 to TRBJ2-1; 7 bases agree with TRBD2. The germline V gene encodes CDR1 SGHRS and CDR2 YFSETQ. The CDR3 runs 17 residues. J lost 0 bases, V lost 2 bases, and 8 bases had no gene match. The DNA for the CDR3 is TGCGCCAGCAGCTTAGTGACTAGCAGAGACTCCTACAATGAGCAGTTCTTC. This gives the protein CASSLVTSRDSYNEQFF. The full variable domain, rest sourced from reference TRBV5-1 and TRBJ2-1, is KAGVTQTPRYLIKTRGQQVTLSCSPISGHRSVSWYQQTPGQGLQFLFEYFSETQRNKGNFPGRFSGRQFSNSRSEMNVSTLELGDSALYLCASSLVTSRDSYNEQFFGPGTRLTVL.

This chain uses TRBV25-1 with TRBJ2-7; 7 nucleotides match TRBD1. The trim removed 4 bases at V and 2 bases at J, leaving 8 bases unmatched. The CDR3 is 15 residues long. In germline, CDR1 is MGHDK, CDR2 SYGVNS. The CDR3 nucleotides read TGTGCCAGCAGTGGACGGACAGGATTCCCCTACGAGCAGTACTTC. Its translation is CASSGRTGFPYEQYF.

The chain is built from TRBV18 and TRBJ1-2; no definite D call. This CDR3 has 15 residues. Between the trimmed V and J ends, which lost 6 bases and 0 bases, there was a span of 14 bases. Germline V lookup: CDR1 KGHSH, CDR2 LQKENI. CDR3 DNA sequence: TGTGCCAGCTCCAAGGAGTCCCTAGCTAACTATGGCTACACCTTC. Its protein product is CASSKESLANYGYTF.

V is TRBV18 and J is TRBJ2-1, with D hard to call. With 3 bases removed from V and 4 bases from J, the gap between germline ends came to 10 bases. The CDR3 spans 14 residues. CDR1 and CDR2 (germline): KGHSH, LQKENI. In DNA form, the CDR3 reads TGTGCCAGCTCACCGAGTCCCAATTACAATGAGCAGTTCTTC. The encoded protein is CASSPSPNYNEQFF.

V and J are TRBV11-3 and TRBJ2-3, with D possibly being TRBD1 (6 bases). Germline CDR1 SGHNT, CDR2 YENEEA. The CDR3 has 14 residues. The V end was cut by 5 bases, the J end by 6 bases, with 15 bases between. This chain's CDR3 is CASSPGQKRDTQYF. The CDR3 DNA follows: TGTGCCAGCAGCCCCGGACAGAAACGGGATACGCAGTATTTT.

This chain connects TRBV19 to TRBJ2-5; D possibly corresponds to TRBD1 (7 bases). The V and J ends lost 5 bases and 5 bases respectively, with 18 bases between them. Looked up from germline, CDR1 is LNHDA and CDR2 is SQIVND (reference sequence). This CDR3 region has 15 residues. In DNA form, the CDR3 reads TGTGCCAGTAGTGAGATCAGGGGGGAGTTGGAGACCCAGTACTTC. Translated: CASSEIRGELETQYF.

The gene calls are TRBV28 and TRBJ2-5; TRBD1 aligns across 7 bases. The CDR3 is 13 amino acids. V lost 6 bases and J lost 4; bases outside the gene matches: 5. Germline CDR1 MDHEN, CDR2 SYDVKM. The CDR3 coding sequence is TGTGCCAGCAGCCCAGGGGGTGTAGAGACCCAGTACTTC. Amino acids: CASSPGGVETQYF.

The chain joins TRBV7-8 to TRBJ1-5, with D tentatively TRBD1 (5 bases). The CDR3 sequence is 15 residues long. V shed 1 base and J shed 2 bases, with 9 bases lying between them. The germline CDR1 and CDR2 sequences are SGHVS and FQNEAQ. The CDR3 DNA follows: TGTGCCAGCAGCTTAGAGGGGAATGGCAATCAGCCCCAGCATTTT. It is translated as CASSLEGNGNQPQHF.

The J gene is TRBJ2-5, the V gene TRBV28, with D maybe TRBD2 (5 bases). Trimming took 6 bases from V and 4 from J, leaving 21 bases between them. Germline-derived CDR1 and CDR2 are MDHEN and SYDVKM. This CDR3 has 16 residues. CDR3 sequence (DNA): TGTGCCAGCAGCCCGACCGGTTGGCGGGTAACAGAGACCCAGTACTTC. It encodes CASSPTGWRVTETQYF.

V usage is TRBV7-3 and J usage is TRBJ2-1; tentatively, D is TRBD2 (6 bases). The CDR3 contains 16 residues. In germline, CDR1 is SGHTA, CDR2 FQGTGA. Trimming removed 5 bases from V and 5 bases from J, with 19 bases in between. Here the CDR3 DNA reads TGTGCCAGCAGCCACCCCCTGGGGGGTACCAACAATGAGCAGTTCTTC. Translating gives CASSHPLGGTNNEQFF.

This clone was counted a single time. V and J are TRBV15 and TRBJ2-1, with 11 bases lining up with TRBD2. The CDR3 is 16 residues long. V lost 2 bases to trimming and J lost 3 bases; unmatched junction nucleotides: 3. Germline V gene data show CDR1 as LNHNV and CDR2 as YYDKDF (reference sequence). The CDR3 loop is CATSRPGLAGYNEQFF. CDR3 bases: TGTGCCACCAGCAGACCCGGACTAGCGGGCTACAATGAGCAGTTCTTC.

The V call is TRBV5-1, the J call TRBJ1-1; D not certain. The V gene's germline CDR1 is SGHRS and CDR2 YFSETQ. The CDR3 runs 15 residues. Trimming cost V 0 bases and J 3 bases, with 12 bases left between them. CDR3 nucleotide sequence: TGCGCCAGCAGCTTGGCACAGACACTGTACACTGAAGCTTTCTTT. It is translated as CASSLAQTLYTEAFF.

For the CDR3, the DNA is TGCGCCAGCAGCCAAAGGGGGGCGAGGGACGAGCAGTACTTC. It codes for CASSQRGARDEQYF. V and J are TRBV5-1 and TRBJ2-7; the D call may be TRBD1 or TRBD2 (6 bases each). The V gene lost 4 bases and the J gene lost 5 bases, with 16 bases spanning the gap. Germline CDR1 is SGHRS and CDR2 is YFSETQ. This CDR3 is built from 14 residues.

The chain joins TRBV15 to TRBJ2-2; D is perhaps TRBD2 (5 bases). Between the trimmed V and J ends, which lost 2 bases and 7 bases, there was a span of 17 bases. The CDR3 has 16 amino acids. Germline lookup yields CDR1 LNHNV and CDR2 YYDKDF (reference sequence). This CDR3 reads CATSRTPSDFVGELFF. Here the CDR3 DNA reads TGTGCCACCAGCAGAACACCTTCGGACTTTGTCGGGGAGCTGTTTTTT.

The chain recombines TRBV6-4 with TRBJ1-1, with TRBD1 matching over 8 bases. The CDR3 consists of 15 residues. CDR1 and CDR2 from the germline V gene are MRHNA and SNTAGT. J gave up 5 bases and V 5 bases, and 10 bases lay outside the gene matches. The CDR3: CASSRNQGARTEAFF. In DNA, the CDR3 is TGTGCCAGCAGTAGAAACCAGGGGGCTAGGACTGAAGCTTTCTTT.

The chain is built from TRBV30 and TRBJ1-2; 10 bases fit TRBD1. Trimming removed 2 bases from V and 7 bases from J; junction bases left unmatched: 7. The CDR3 contains 14 residues. The germline CDR1 and CDR2 sequences are GTSNPN and SVGIG (reference sequence). The chain's CDR3 is CAWSLGGQGIGYTF. Written as DNA, the CDR3 is TGTGCCTGGAGTCTTGGGGGACAGGGGATTGGCTACACCTTC.

In its sample, this clone was seen once. The chain recombines TRBV2 with TRBJ2-1; D is undetermined. V was cut by 5 bases and J by 1 base, with 9 bases left in between. The CDR3 loop spans 14 amino acids. Germline V gene data show CDR1 as SNHLY and CDR2 as FYNNEI. Here the CDR3 DNA reads TGTGCCAGCAGTACCCTCGGTTCCTACAATGAGCAGTTCTTC. It is translated as CASSTLGSYNEQFF.

The chain employs TRBV7-9 and TRBJ1-1; D remains ambiguous. Trimming cost V 5 bases and J 0 bases, with 7 bases left between them. The CDR3 totals 13 residues. CDR1 and CDR2 (germline): SEHNR, FQNEAQ (reference sequence). The CDR3 protein is CASSVSMNTEAFF. DNA of the CDR3: TGTGCCAGCAGCGTCTCCATGAACACTGAAGCTTTCTTT.

This rearrangement joins TRBV11-2 to TRBJ2-5; D call uncertain. Deletions cut 5 bases from V and 1 base from J, with 11 bases between. The germline V gene has CDR1 SGHAT and CDR2 FQNNGV. The CDR3 covers 14 residues. The CDR3 loop reads CASSRGPAQETQYF. The CDR3 nucleotides are TGTGCCAGCAGCCGAGGCCCTGCCCAAGAGACCCAGTACTTC.

V and J are TRBV19 and TRBJ2-5, with 9 positions matching TRBD1. V gave up 4 bases and J gave up 4 bases; unmatched junction bases: 7. The CDR3 loop spans 15 amino acids. Germline lookup yields CDR1 LNHDA and CDR2 SQIVND (reference sequence). CDR3 sequence (DNA): TGTGCCAGTAGTACAACAGGGGGCCTGGTAGAGACCCAGTACTTC. Translated, it gives CASSTTGGLVETQYF. Complete variable domain (other parts from reference TRBV19 and TRBJ2-5): DGGITQSPKYLFRKEGQNVTLSCEQNLNHDAMYWYRQDPGQGLRLIYYSQIVNDFQKGDIAEGYSVSREKKESFPLTVTSAQKNPTAFYLCASSTTGGLVETQYFGPGTRLLVL.

The V and J genes are TRBV6-6 and TRBJ2-1; the D is unclear. V was shortened by 5 bases and J by 1 base, with 12 bases between the two germline ends. CDR1 MNHNY and CDR2 SVGAGI come from the germline V gene (reference sequence). The CDR3 has 15 residues. CDR3 region: CASSDRGWSYNEQFF. The CDR3 DNA reads as TGTGCCAGCAGTGACCGTGGATGGTCCTACAATGAGCAGTTCTTC.

The V call is TRBV28, the J call TRBJ1-6; 7 bases align to TRBD1. The germline gives CDR1 MDHEN, CDR2 SYDVKM. CDR3 length equals 14 residues. V dropped 5 bases and J dropped 8; count of bases not matched to a gene: 6. In DNA, the CDR3 is TGTGCCAGCAGTATTCCAGGGGGTTATTCACCCCTCCACTTT. Translation: CASSIPGGYSPLHF.

This chain joins TRBV18 and TRBJ2-5, with 7 nucleotides matching TRBD1. Germline CDR1 KGHSH, CDR2 LQKENI. The CDR3 contains 15 residues. The V segment lost 2 bases and the J segment 7 bases; nucleotides outside the gene matches: 10. The CDR3 nucleotides are TGTGCCAGCTCACCATCACAGGGGACGGGTCGGACCCAGTACTTC. It translates to CASSPSQGTGRTQYF. The entire variable domain, with the rest obtained from reference TRBV18 and TRBJ2-5, is as follows: NAGVMQNPRHLVRRRGQEARLRCSPMKGHSHVYWYRQLPEEGLKFMVYLQKENIIDESGMPKERFSAEFPKEGPSILRIQQVVRGDSAAYFCASSPSQGTGRTQYFGPGTRLLVL.